The 27 T cell receptor beta chains in this list originate from one sample, sequenced in a study of shared clonotypes between healthy human individuals. Using immunoSEQ multiplex PCR, the repertoire was profiled, and TCRdb retains in-frame clones only, with some absent. The profile shows around 1,000,000 clones, about 80% of them singletons. Sequencing was done on a sample of memory CD4+ T cells from PBMCs. This sample's subset: CD45RA-negative fraction. All receptors derive from a man aged 18 to 29 in good health. Some clones in this sample may be carry-over from other donors' samples.

Of note for this clone: Different DNA sequences within this sample yield the same CDR3. J is TRBJ1-6 and V is TRBV6-1, with a tentative D call TRBD1 (5 bases). Germline CDR1 reads MNHNS; CDR2 reads SASEGT. The CDR3 sequence is 14 residues long. The V and J ends lost 5 bases and 4 bases respectively, with 9 bases between them. This CDR3 is CASSSGPYNSPLHF. CDR3 DNA: TGTGCCAGCAGTTCGGGACCTTATAATTCACCCCTCCACTTT.

The V gene is TRBV6-6, the J gene TRBJ1-1; D is unresolved. CDR1 and CDR2 from the germline V gene are MNHNY and SVGAGI (reference sequence). This CDR3 has 13 residues. The ends were cut back, 7 bases at V and 4 bases at J, with 13 bases in the middle. CDR3 residues: CASTKGPGTEAFF. The CDR3 DNA sequence: TGTGCCAGCACAAAGGGCCCGGGCACTGAAGCTTTCTTT.

The V and J genes are TRBV28 and TRBJ1-4, with D maybe TRBD1 (6 bases). This CDR3 comprises 16 residues. Germline V gene lookup returns CDR1 MDHEN and CDR2 SYDVKM. Between the trimmed V and J ends, which lost 7 bases and 2 bases, there was a span of 17 bases. The CDR3 reads CASTGAGVRTNEKLFF. The CDR3, as DNA: TGTGCCAGCACGGGAGCAGGGGTCAGGACTAATGAAAAACTGTTTTTT.

On this clone: A far larger clone lies a single base away; this is likely a read error. In the same sample, other DNA sequences code for this CDR3. V and J are TRBV7-3 and TRBJ2-3; D call uncertain. This CDR3 is built from 11 residues. Trimming left V 3 bases short and J 6 bases short, with 4 bases between. Germline lookup yields CDR1 SGHTA and CDR2 FQGTGA. The DNA for the CDR3 is TGTGCCAGCAGCTTCGGGGATACGCAGTATTTT. It codes for CASSFGDTQYF.

This clone was seen only once. V is TRBV5-5 and J is TRBJ1-5; no clear D. V was cut by 0 bases and J by 7 bases, with 11 bases left in between. CDR3 length: 14 amino acids. Germline loops: CDR1 SGHKS, CDR2 YYEKEE (reference sequence). The DNA for the CDR3 is TGTGCCAGCAGCTTGGGATGGGGAGCCCAGCCCCAGCATTTT. Its translation: CASSLGWGAQPQHF.

This clone was detected only once. The chain joins TRBV28 to TRBJ2-1, with D perhaps TRBD2 (6 bases). Trimming pared 2 bases from V and 6 bases from J, leaving 11 bases between. There are 14 residues in the CDR3. Germline V gives CDR1 MDHEN, CDR2 SYDVKM. This chain's CDR3 is CASSLGAGFNEQFF. For the CDR3, the DNA is TGTGCCAGCAGTTTAGGGGCGGGATTCAATGAGCAGTTCTTC. The full variable domain, its missing parts supplied by reference TRBV28 and TRBJ2-1, is DVKVTQSSRYLVKRTGEKVFLECVQDMDHENMFWYRQDPGLGLRLIYFSYDVKMKEKGDIPEGYSVSREKKERFSLILESASTNQTSMYLCASSLGAGFNEQFFGPGTRLTVL.

This chain joins TRBV5-1 and TRBJ2-5; D is unresolved. Germline CDR1 is SGHRS and CDR2 is YFSETQ. The CDR3 sequence is 12 residues long. The V end lost 4 bases, the J end lost 0 bases, and 4 bases lay between the germline ends. CDR3 loop: CASSPDQETQYF. CDR3 nucleotide sequence: TGCGCCAGCAGCCCTGACCAAGAGACCCAGTACTTC.

A note on this clone: This same CDR3 is encoded by further DNA sequences in the sample. This chain links TRBV7-9 with TRBJ1-1; D gene uncertain. V gave up 0 bases and J gave up 6 bases, with 11 bases separating them. CDR3 length: 14 residues. Germline CDR1 reads SEHNR; CDR2 reads FQNEAQ (reference sequence). In DNA, the CDR3 is TGTGCCAGCAGCTTAGCGGGTGAAACGGCTGAAGCTTTCTTT. Protein product: CASSLAGETAEAFF.

Only a few counts were recorded for this clone. The CDR3 DNA follows: TGTGCCAGCAGCAGTTACCGTGAAGCTTTCTTT. Translated: CASSSYREAFF. V and J are TRBV14 and TRBJ1-1; D not certain. V was shortened by 5 bases and J by 7 bases, with 8 bases between the two germline ends. Germline values: CDR1 SGHDN, CDR2 FVKESK. The CDR3 runs to 11 residues.

Many counts were recorded for this clone. CDR3 in amino acids: CASSFDSDNQPQHF. The CDR3 DNA reads as TGTGCCAGCAGCTTCGACAGCGATAATCAGCCCCAGCATTTT. This chain uses TRBV7-2 with TRBJ1-5; D may be TRBD1 (5 bases). Germline values: CDR1 SGHTA, CDR2 FQGNSA. V lost 3 bases and J lost 4, with 10 bases in between. The CDR3 has 14 amino acids.

The rearrangement links TRBV4-1 to TRBJ1-5; D is possibly TRBD1 (6 bases). The ends were cut back, 3 bases at V and 7 bases at J, with 25 bases in the middle. CDR1 is MGHRA and CDR2 is YSYEKL in the germline V gene. The CDR3 has 18 amino acids. CDR3 region: CASSHPGGQGWAGQPQHF. CDR3 DNA: TGCGCCAGCAGCCACCCCGGAGGTCAGGGGTGGGCAGGACAGCCCCAGCATTTT.

The chain employs TRBV7-2 and TRBJ2-3; D is unresolved. The CDR3 spans 15 residues. Trimming pared 1 base from V and 1 base from J, leaving 9 bases between. Germline CDR1 reads SGHTA; CDR2 reads FQGNSA. The CDR3 region is CASSLGYVGTDTQYF. CDR3 nucleotides: TGTGCCAGCAGCTTAGGGTACGTGGGCACAGATACGCAGTATTTT.

The chain joins TRBV19 to TRBJ2-2; D gene unclear. Germline V gene data show CDR1 as LNHDA and CDR2 as SQIVND (reference sequence). CDR3 length: 16 amino acids. V was shortened by 3 bases and J by 0 bases, with 11 bases between the two germline ends. In DNA, the CDR3 is TGTGCCAGTAGTATCAGGACGGCAACGAACACCGGGGAGCTGTTTTTT. Its translation is CASSIRTATNTGELFF.

The chain combines TRBV7-2 with TRBJ1-5; D unresolved. This CDR3 comprises 13 residues. Germline V gene data show CDR1 as SGHTA and CDR2 as FQGNSA. The ends were cut back, 5 bases at V and 7 bases at J, with 12 bases in the middle. This CDR3 reads CASSREARQPQHF. CDR3 bases: TGTGCCAGCAGCCGGGAGGCACGACAGCCCCAGCATTTT.

The CDR3 DNA is TGCGCCAGCAGGTCGAAAGCGGGGGTAGATTACAATGAGCAGTTCTTC. Its translation is CASRSKAGVDYNEQFF. V gene TRBV10-1 combines with J gene TRBJ2-1, with 8 nucleotides matching TRBD2. Unmatched junction bases numbered 11, after V lost 6 bases and J lost 4 bases. The germline gives CDR1 WNHNN, CDR2 SYGVQD (reference sequence). The CDR3 runs 16 residues.

The chain couples TRBV5-1 to TRBJ2-1; D remains unclear. The CDR3 extends over 14 amino acids. Germline CDR1 SGHRS, CDR2 YFSETQ. Trimming pared 4 bases from V and 6 bases from J, leaving 14 bases between. The CDR3 is CASSPRVHGNEQFF. In nucleotides, the CDR3 is TGCGCCAGCAGCCCCCGGGTCCATGGCAATGAGCAGTTCTTC.

Comment on this clone: This sample includes further DNA sequences coding for the same CDR3. The chain joins TRBV7-9 to TRBJ2-2; 13 bases fit TRBD2. The CDR3 loop spans 18 amino acids. Germline V gives CDR1 SEHNR, CDR2 FQNEAQ (reference sequence). The V gene end was trimmed by 1 base and the J gene end by 1 base; junction bases not matched to a gene: 3. CDR3 nucleotide sequence: TGTGCCAGCAGCTTAGGGACTAGCGGGAGAGTGAACACCGGGGAGCTGTTTTTT. It encodes CASSLGTSGRVNTGELFF.

The chain uses TRBV21-1 and TRBJ2-7. TRBV21-1 is deemed a pseudogene. There are 19 residues in the CDR3. CDR3 coding DNA: TGTGCCAGCAGCAAATATCTGAGTCCGGGCCGACAAAATTTCTACGAGCAGTACTTC. Translated: CASSKYLSPGRQNFYEQYF.

In regard to this clone: The same CDR3 can be traced to other DNA sequences in this sample. The rearrangement uses TRBV5-1 and TRBJ1-3; D not certain. With 2 bases removed from V and 3 bases from J, the gap between germline ends came to 9 bases. The V gene's germline CDR1 is SGHRS and CDR2 YFSETQ. The CDR3 spans 14 residues. CDR3 DNA: TGCGCCAGCAGCTTAGCGGGCCGTGGAAACACCATATATTTT. Amino acids: CASSLAGRGNTIYF.

The chain joins TRBV7-2 to TRBJ2-7, with D tentatively TRBD1 or TRBD2 (5 bases each). Trimming cost V 3 bases and J 1 base, with 13 bases left between them. The CDR3 runs to 15 residues. Germline CDR1 SGHTA, CDR2 FQGNSA. The chain's CDR3 is CASSLTRDGSYEQYF. CDR3 DNA sequence: TGTGCCAGCAGCTTGACAAGGGACGGATCCTACGAGCAGTACTTC.

V is TRBV12-1 and J is TRBJ1-4; the DNA was not used to check the table's D call, TRBD1. TRBV12-1 is a recognized pseudogene. The CDR3 sequence is 14 residues long. The CDR3 sequence: CASTKGVSVEKLFF. CDR3 bases: TGTGCCAGCACAAAGGGGGTTTCTGTTGAAAAACTGTTTTTT.

This clone has only a few counts. This sequence joins TRBV30 and TRBJ1-5, with D unresolved. CDR3 size: 13 residues. Germline V gives CDR1 GTSNPN, CDR2 SVGIG (reference sequence). Trimming took 4 bases from V and 3 from J, leaving 10 bases between them. The CDR3 nucleotides read TGTGCCTGGACTGAAGAGATCAATCAGCCCCAGCATTTT. It yields the protein CAWTEEINQPQHF.

The chain combines TRBV29-1 with TRBJ2-5, with 8 bases matching TRBD2. Unmatched junction bases numbered 7, after V lost 5 bases and J lost 5 bases. This CDR3 has 13 residues. Germline-derived CDR1 and CDR2 are SQVTM and ANQGSEA. CDR3 bases: TGCAGCGTTTTTAGCGGGACTTCGGAGACCCAGTACTTC. Its protein is CSVFSGTSETQYF.

Only a few counts were recorded for this clone. The V gene is TRBV7-9, the J gene TRBJ1-1; D perhaps matches TRBD1 (6 bases). The germline V gene encodes CDR1 SEHNR and CDR2 FQNEAQ (reference sequence). CDR3 length: 13 residues. The V and J ends lost 5 bases and 10 bases respectively, with 17 bases between them. The CDR3: CASSLTDTGIAFF. The CDR3, as DNA: TGTGCCAGCAGCCTTACGGACACAGGGATAGCTTTCTTT.

The chain is built from TRBV7-8 and TRBJ1-1, with D maybe TRBD1 (6 bases). CDR3 length equals 13 residues. Germline assignment: CDR1 SGHVS and CDR2 FQNEAQ. Trimming removed 7 bases at V and 1 base at J, with 10 bases between. CDR3 region: CASKAQGNTEAFF. The DNA of the CDR3 is TGTGCCAGCAAAGCACAGGGGAACACTGAAGCTTTCTTT.

The rearrangement joins TRBV2 to TRBJ1-3, with 7 bases that match TRBD1. Losses at the gene ends were 4 bases for V and 9 bases for J; bases not matched to a gene: 6. The CDR3 runs to 13 residues. The germline V gene encodes CDR1 SNHLY and CDR2 FYNNEI. The CDR3 is CASSVDREGTIYF. As DNA, the CDR3 is TGTGCCAGCAGTGTTGACAGGGAGGGCACCATATATTTT.

The V call is TRBV2, the J call TRBJ1-5; TRBD1 might be the D (6 bases). The CDR3 covers 13 residues. Deletions cut 7 bases from V and 0 bases from J, with 7 bases between. Per germline, CDR1 SNHLY and CDR2 FYNNEI. DNA of the CDR3: TGTGCCAGCAAGGGGGATAGCAATCAGCCCCAGCATTTT. It is translated as CASKGDSNQPQHF.